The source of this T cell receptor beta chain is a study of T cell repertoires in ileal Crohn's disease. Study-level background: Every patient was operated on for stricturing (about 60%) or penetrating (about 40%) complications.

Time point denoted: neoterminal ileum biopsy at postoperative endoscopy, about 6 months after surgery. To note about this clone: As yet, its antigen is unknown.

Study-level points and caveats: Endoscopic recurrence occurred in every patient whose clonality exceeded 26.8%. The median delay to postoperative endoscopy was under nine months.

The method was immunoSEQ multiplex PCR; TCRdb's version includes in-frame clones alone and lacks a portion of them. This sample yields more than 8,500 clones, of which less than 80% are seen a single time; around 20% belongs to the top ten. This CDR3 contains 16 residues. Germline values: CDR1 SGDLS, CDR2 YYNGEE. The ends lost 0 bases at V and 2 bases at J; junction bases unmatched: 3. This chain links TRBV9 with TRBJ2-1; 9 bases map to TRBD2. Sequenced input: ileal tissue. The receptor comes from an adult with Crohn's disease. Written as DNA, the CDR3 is TGTGCCAGCAGCGTAGGCGCGGGGGGGCCCTACAATGAGCAGTTCTTC. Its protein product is CASSVGAGGPYNEQFF.